This is a list of T cell receptor beta chains from one sample in a study of vaccination and CD4 T cells after COVID-19. TCRdb processed the PCR reads anew with MiXCR; each CDR3 protein has one entry. The table records some 20,000 distinct CDR3 sequences, 40% to 50% of them present only once. No cognate antigen is known for these TCRs. The sequences come from CD4+ T cells from blood, cultured in vitro, collected before SARS-CoV-2 vaccination. The source is a human donor who received a COVID-19 vaccine. Each CDR3 is given with its conserved first and last residue. The D gene is left open where the match is weak. Not every row has a clone size; where given, it reads once, few, many or a size class.

TGCGCCAGCAGACCAACAACAGAGAACACTGAAGCTTTCTTT	CASRPTTENTEAFF	-	-	TRBJ1-1	TRBV5-1
TGTGCCAGCAGCCCCGAAGGGGGGGAGTCCTACGAGCAGTACTTC	CASSPEGGESYEQYF	-	-	TRBJ2-7	TRBV4-2
TGTGCCAGCAGGGACAGGGTTAATTCACCCCTCCACTTT	CASRDRVNSPLHF	TRBD1	-	TRBJ1-6	TRBV12-3/TRBV12-4
TGTGCCAGCAGCCACACTCGGTCAGGCCCGAACACTGAAGCTTTCTTT	CASSHTRSGPNTEAFF	-	-	TRBJ1-1	TRBV6-1
TGTGCCAGCAGCCCTTCCGGGACGCTCAATTCACCCCTCCACTTT	CASSPSGTLNSPLHF	-	-	TRBJ1-6	TRBV5-4
TGTGCCAGCAGCTTGGGGGTAGCGGATAACTACAATGAGCAGTTCTTC	CASSLGVADNYNEQFF	-	-	TRBJ2-1	TRBV7-9
TGTGCCAGCAGCTTGGGCAGCGGGGGGGTCTATGAGACCCAGTACTTC	CASSLGSGGVYETQYF	TRBD2	-	TRBJ2-5	TRBV5-4
TGTGCCATCAGTAAGGCGGAGGCGGGGGGGCCTATACGCACAGATACGCAGTATTTT	CAISKAEAGGPIRTDTQYF	TRBD2	few	TRBJ2-3	TRBV10-3
TGTGCCAGCAGCTTGGGCAGGGAGGACGAGCAGTACTTC	CASSLGREDEQYF	-	few	TRBJ2-7	TRBV7-3
TGTGCCAGCAGTTTGGGAGAACAGGGGGCAGGTAATTCACCCCTCCACTTT	CASSLGEQGAGNSPLHF	TRBD1	-	TRBJ1-6	TRBV6-5
TGCAGTGCTCCTCCGTCGACAGGGAACAATGAGCAGTTCTTC	CSAPPSTGNNEQFF	TRBD1	few	TRBJ2-1	TRBV20-1
TGTGCCACCAGGAGCGGGGGGTCGTACAATGAGCAGTTCTTC	CATRSGGSYNEQFF	TRBD2	-	TRBJ2-1	TRBV24-1
TGTGCCAGCAGCCCAATGGGTGGAGCCTACGAGCAGTACTTC	CASSPMGGAYEQYF	-	-	TRBJ2-7	TRBV7-3
TGCAGTGCTATTCTTTCGGGGGGAGATACCCAGTACTTC	CSAILSGGDTQYF	TRBD2	-	TRBJ2-5	TRBV20-1
TGTGCCAGCAGTACGAATTTCCTCGAGCAGTACTTC	CASSTNFLEQYF	-	few	TRBJ2-7	TRBV12-3/TRBV12-4
TGTGCCAGCAGCTTGATCGACGAGCAGTACTTC	CASSLIDEQYF	-	-	TRBJ2-7	TRBV5-6
TGTGCCAGCAGTGAAGAAGGAGGCACAGATACGCAGTATTTT	CASSEEGGTDTQYF	-	few	TRBJ2-3	TRBV2
TGCAGTGCTAGGGTAGTAGCGGGGGGGCTATCAGAGACCCAGTACTTC	CSARVVAGGLSETQYF	TRBD2	few	TRBJ2-5	TRBV20-1
TGTGCCAGCGGCCGGGACCCTTATAATTCACCCCTCCACTTT	CASGRDPYNSPLHF	-	-	TRBJ1-6	TRBV6-5
TGCAGTGCTAGAGACGCGGGTTTAGGACAGAACACTGAAGCTTTCTTT	CSARDAGLGQNTEAFF	-	-	TRBJ1-1	TRBV20-1
TGCAGTGCTAGAGGCCCTTTAGGGGGCGTGGGAGGGGACGAGCAGTACTTC	CSARGPLGGVGGDEQYF	-	-	TRBJ2-7	TRBV20-1
TGTGCCAGCAGCGTAGCGAGGACAGGGAGGGGCTACACCTTC	CASSVARTGRGYTF	TRBD1	-	TRBJ1-2	TRBV9
TGTGCCAGCGGAGAGAACACTGAAGCTTTCTTT	CASGENTEAFF	-	few	TRBJ1-1	TRBV6-1
TGTGCCTGGAGTCTCGACAGGGCCTACGAGCAGTACTTC	CAWSLDRAYEQYF	TRBD1	-	TRBJ2-7	TRBV30
TGTGCCAGCAGTTACAAGACTAGCGGGGGTGGCACAGATACGCAGTATTTT	CASSYKTSGGGTDTQYF	TRBD2	-	TRBJ2-3	TRBV6-5
TGTGCCATCAGTGAATTCCGCCGGGCGGGGAACACTGAAGCTTTCTTT	CAISEFRRAGNTEAFF	-	-	TRBJ1-1	TRBV10-3
TGCAGCGTTCAATTCGCGGGTGTTAGCACAGATACGCAGTATTTT	CSVQFAGVSTDTQYF	-	-	TRBJ2-3	TRBV29-1
TGTGCCAGCAGCTTAGGAGGGGGGGAGGGAGATACGCAGTATTTT	CASSLGGGEGDTQYF	-	few	TRBJ2-3	TRBV7-2
TGTGCCAGCACGAACTCTGGAAACACCATATATTTT	CASTNSGNTIYF	-	-	TRBJ1-3	TRBV6-1